This T cell receptor beta chain was sequenced for a study of cytomegalovirus exposure and HLA in healthy donors (dated by TCRdb to 2017 to 2019). A note on the overall study: According to an earlier analysis of several hundred of the donors, 150 million to 200 million T cells yielded 90 million to 130 million unique TCR beta sequences and 250 to 350 Gb of sequence data. An early release covering roughly 640 HLA-typed donors comprised approximately 300 gigabases of sequencing data and tens of millions of unique TCR sequences. Of the 300 to 500 genotyped donors, 81% were placed in the genetic ancestry cluster associated with self-reported Caucasian donors. The study was designed to test whether signatures of past pathogen exposure could be identified by cataloging public T cell receptors. The study used immunosequencing to profile the T cell repertoires of 666 subjects and linked those repertoires to cytomegalovirus serostatus. Besides the first cohort of approximately 710 subjects, a separate validation cohort made up of 120 or so different subjects was used. To predict cytomegalovirus infection status, the study combined high-throughput TCR immunosequencing, statistical association of individual TCRs with disease status, and machine learning. In a later analysis, previously published TCR beta repertoires from 666 donors were re-analyzed and high-resolution HLA genotyping was added so that TCR occurrence patterns could be studied. Rather than using new phenotypic data, the later analysis identified candidate immune exposures from TCR beta sequences and from how often those sequences occurred across donors. In an earlier analysis of around 540 of the donors, high-throughput TCR beta sequencing was used to judge whether each TCR beta V gene segment behaved as functional or pseudogenic. Donor age, sex, ethnicity and CMV serostatus were compiled alongside the repertoire data. In a later genetic analysis, genome-wide SNP genotypes for about 55% of the roughly 670 donors were used, and that subset was treated as a discovery cohort. All discovery cohort repertoires had been generated using a single sequencing platform. HLA typing included class I and class II loci at four-digit resolution. Typing coverage varied by locus: roughly 629-640 donors for A, B, C, DRB1 and DQB1; roughly 510 for DQA1; more than 600 for DPA1; fewer than 480 for DPB1. Roughly 5 DR-DQ haplotypes were handled as single units for association and clustering because linkage in the cohort was strong. Among several hundred genotyped donors of the cohort, an average of approximately 240,000 unique TCR beta nucleotide sequences was sequenced per donor, of which roughly 17% were non-productive.

The library was built by means of the immunoSEQ multiplex PCR assay. The multiplex PCR relied on a mix of 60 forward primers for TCR Vbeta segments and 13 reverse primers for TCR Jbeta segments. The CDR3 region of rearranged TCR beta genes was amplified from genomic DNA by a multiplex PCR assay. The amplified TCR beta libraries were sequenced on the Illumina HiSeq System as 87-base-pair reads. In the authors' own workflow: A later analysis tallied 70 million to 100 million unique TCR beta chains across the 650 to 750 repertoires, and about 12 million of those chains were shared by two or more donors. To remove PCR and sequencing errors, raw reads were error-corrected and collapsed into unique sequences using a nearest-neighbor algorithm that merged closely related sequences. Alignment of CDR3 sequences to IMGT reference sequences was used to assign V, D and J gene segments. For a sequence to be retained, at least a six-nucleotide match to both a V gene segment and a J gene segment was required. A rearrangement counted as productive if the CDR3 had no stop codons and remained in frame with V and J, and every other rearrangement counted as non-productive. Following IMGT convention, CDR3 was defined as the stretch from the second conserved V-encoded cysteine up to the conserved J-encoded phenylalanine. The earlier analysis of 587 of the donors excluded any sequence lacking an unambiguous match to a single V gene segment. In an earlier analysis of 587 of the donors, a V segment was called functional when productive rearrangements were above 56.7%, and segregating when the standard deviation between donors exceeded 5%. A statistical classification framework was developed to diagnose cytomegalovirus status using the catalog of TCR beta chain sequences. V and J gene assignment, in a later analysis, came from comparing TCR nucleotide sequences with IMGT/GENE-DB human TR gene sequences. In a later analysis, CDR3 sequences and most-parsimonious VDJ recombination scenarios were assigned using the TCRdist pipeline. In a later analysis, each TCR beta chain was defined by its CDR3 amino acid sequence together with its V-gene family, and reads lacking a unique V-gene family were excluded. In a later analysis, approximately 590 highly shared, low-generation-probability nucleotide sequences were removed to address suspected cross-contamination and a sequencing artifact. In a later analysis, a clonal expansion index for each public chain was calculated from normalized within-repertoire ranks of inferred template counts. In a later analysis, generation probabilities were computed with a VDJ recombination model fitted to out-of-frame rearrangements, and the resulting probabilities were checked against IGoR. In a later analysis, TCR-TCR, TCR-HLA and TCR-CMV co-occurrence was scored with hypergeometric tests, and a repertoire-size bias correction was applied to TCR pairs. To estimate false discovery rates, a later analysis permuted the HLA or CMV assignments 20 times. In a later analysis, co-occurring TCRs were grouped with DBSCAN, and TCRdist sequence similarity was added when clustering was performed within HLA-allele-positive subsets. Repertoires with fewer than 30,000 or more than 120,000 public chains were left out of co-occurrence clustering, as were about five repertoires with anomalous nucleotide sharing. TCRdb took over this immuneACCESS table, retaining in-frame rearrangements with V and J assigned. Such tables are incomplete; in checked studies, under half of the missing clones stem from an unresolved V gene, and the remainder is unexplained. The DNA gave D and trimming, while V, J and clone size come from that table. The sample table holds 160,000 or so clones, of which 75% to 80% were seen once. The biggest ten clones account for roughly 6% of the sample.

Findings and caveats that apply to the study as a whole: At a false discovery rate of 0.05, a later analysis linked 15,000 to 20,000 TCR beta sequences to specific HLA alleles. The classifier was reported to diagnose cytomegalovirus status with high specificity and sensitivity in both the original cohort and the validation cohort. In an earlier analysis of about 550 of the donors, most TCR beta V segments were observed in productive rearrangements about 87% or about 30% of the time, broadly matching IMGT annotations. Most TCR sequences were observed very rarely across donors, whereas some public TCRs were present in many individuals. In a later genetic analysis, a missense DCLRE1C variant was associated with V-gene and J-gene trimming of TCR beta chains, and the association was replicated in an independent cohort. HLA typing was unavailable for some donors at each locus, so association tests used only the typed subset. Some IMGT-functional V segments, including TRBV6-2 and TRBV6-3, could not be distinguished by the 87-base-pair reads and were therefore excluded. Strong co-occurrence of HLA alleles, especially DR and DQ, made assigning TCR associations to individual alleles difficult. According to a later analysis, most CMV-associated TCR beta chains appeared to be HLA-restricted, and the HLA associations seemed to be driven largely by CMV exposure. For the cohort, immune exposure information was limited to CMV serostatus. In the study, some 160 TCR beta chains were listed as associated with cytomegalovirus. In this cohort, only TCR beta chains were sequenced, and detectable features were limited by the absence of alpha or paired-chain data. Because counts were too low, around 18 rarely observed V segments, including chromosome 9 orphons, were left out of the earlier analysis of about 500 of the donors. A few of the identified cytomegalovirus-associated TCR beta chains were confirmed in vitro to be specific for cytomegalovirus antigens. According to a later analysis, parvovirus B19, influenza, CMV and Epstein-Barr virus appeared linked to several top co-occurrence clusters. A later analysis found that TCR association rates varied across HLA loci, with DRB1 alleles showing the most associated TCRs and HLA-C alleles the fewest. A further reported finding was that TCR beta sequences accurately predicted the HLA-A and HLA-B alleles for most subjects in the first cohort. In a later analysis, HLA-associated TCR beta chains were found to be more clonally expanded and to have lower generation probabilities than equally common non-associated chains. It was suggested by the authors that the approach could potentially be generalized to other disease states and immunological phenotypes. A group of highly shared sequence variants was considered likely to be a technical artifact of the sequencing pipeline. The presence/absence analyses assumed that sequencing depth was roughly uniform across donors, and that assumption may not be true. Linkage disequilibrium might explain the correlated functional status among segregating V segments, but an unknown experimental factor could not be excluded. Compared with the approximately 670-donor mean, donors in an Asian-associated ancestry cluster had fewer N-insertions in productive TCRs, according to a later genetic analysis.

The germline V gene encodes CDR1 MDHEN and CDR2 SYDVKM. After removal of 6 bases from V and 5 bases from J, the junction retains 8 bases not matched to a gene. Taken from cysteine to phenylalanine, the CDR3 has 15 residues. Only CDR3 DNA is held: 45 bases, read in frame from base 1. In total, 666 healthy bone marrow donors made up the cohort. At the time of sampling, all cohort members were nominally healthy, though unrecorded immune exposures were likely present. The donor tested CMV seropositive, placing the donor among the roughly 300 seropositive members of the cohort. A peripheral blood sample was collected from each donor, and TCR beta sequencing was performed on peripheral blood mononuclear cells. The Qiagen DNeasy Blood Extraction Kit was used to extract genomic DNA from the blood cell samples. Notes on this clone: The antigen it binds to is not known. Per-base qualities were not stored, and no clone one base away is much larger.

Sequenced: PBMCs. The TCR originated in a man between 40 and 49 years old in good health and CMV-seropositive. The sequence links TRBV28 to TRBJ2-3, and 10 junction bases match TRBD1. The nucleotide sequence reads TGTGCCAGCAGCGTGACCGGGACAGGGGTAGATACGCAGTATTTT. This translates into CASSVTGTGVDTQYF.